These 8 T cell receptor beta chains were sequenced from one sample in a study of blood T cell repertoires in COVID-19 (dated by TCRdb to the early 2020s). The library came from the immunoSEQ multiplex PCR assay. Here the immuneACCESS table is served through TCRdb, limited to in-frame sequences with V and J called. Missing clones are a known gap in these copies; in checked studies unresolved V genes cover under half, and the rest lacks a known reason. Present in this sample are about 19,000 clones, about 87% of which were seen just once. The ten biggest clones cover 3% to 4% of the sample. Sequencing used peripheral blood. Receptors were obtained from a human donor in a cohort sampled during active COVID-19.

The chain recombines TRBV6-6 with TRBJ2-7, with 10 positions matching TRBD1. The germline CDR1 and CDR2 sequences are MNHNY and SVGAGI (reference sequence). There are 16 residues in the CDR3. Trimming took 6 bases from V and 0 from J; bases not matched to a gene: 8. CDR3 sequence: CASSPGTGVDSYEQYF. The CDR3 DNA reads as TGTGCCAGCAGCCCGGGGACAGGGGTTGACTCCTACGAGCAGTACTTC.

A remark on this clone: Other nucleotide sequences from this sample produce the same CDR3. Written as DNA, the CDR3 is TGTGCCACCCGGGAGGGGACAATGAACACTGAAGCTTTCTTT. It encodes CATREGTMNTEAFF. The chain couples TRBV28 to TRBJ1-1, with D possibly matching TRBD1 (6 bases). Germline V gene data show CDR1 as MDHEN and CDR2 as SYDVKM. V lost 10 bases and J lost 0, with 15 bases in between. The CDR3 contains 14 residues. Based on the CDR3 plus reference TRBV28 and TRBJ1-1, the full variable domain is DVKVTQSSRYLVKRTGEKVFLECVQDMDHENMFWYRQDPGLGLRLIYFSYDVKMKEKGDIPEGYSVSREKKERFSLILESASTNQTSMYLCATREGTMNTEAFFGQGTRLTVV.

The CDR3 protein is CASSPQSGGSTEAFF. Here the CDR3 DNA reads TGTGCCAGCTCACCTCAATCGGGGGGTAGCACTGAAGCTTTCTTT. V is TRBV18 and J is TRBJ1-1; D is possibly TRBD1 (5 bases). The V end lost 3 bases, the J end lost 4 bases, and 15 bases lay between the germline ends. The CDR3 runs to 15 residues. Per germline, CDR1 KGHSH and CDR2 LQKENI. Filled out from reference TRBV18 and TRBJ1-1, the complete variable domain reads NAGVMQNPRHLVRRRGQEARLRCSPMKGHSHVYWYRQLPEEGLKFMVYLQKENIIDESGMPKERFSAEFPKEGPSILRIQQVVRGDSAAYFCASSPQSGGSTEAFFGQGTRLTVV.

The rearrangement uses TRBV21-1 and TRBJ1-1. TRBV21-1 is a recognized pseudogene. CDR3 length: 14 residues. The CDR3, as DNA: TGTGCCAGCAGGAAAAGGAGGGGAGACACTGAAGCTTTCTTT. The encoded protein is CASRKRRGDTEAFF.

This rearrangement joins TRBV6-5 to TRBJ2-7; a possible D gene is TRBD2 (5 bases). CDR3 length equals 13 residues. Germline CDR1 reads MNHEY; CDR2 reads SVGAGI. The V gene lost 8 bases and the J gene lost 1 base, with 12 bases spanning the gap. The CDR3 nucleotides are TGTGCCAGCTCTCCCGGCGGGTCCTACGAGCAGTACTTC. It specifies CASSPGGSYEQYF.

V usage is TRBV20-1 and J usage is TRBJ2-7, with D possibly being TRBD1 (5 bases). Germline V gene sequence: CDR1 DFQATT, CDR2 SNEGSKA (reference sequence). The germline V and J ends were trimmed by 3 bases and 4 bases, with 16 bases remaining between them. CDR3 length: 14 amino acids. The CDR3: CSASPGQGKYEQYF. CDR3 in DNA: TGCAGTGCTAGTCCGGGCCAGGGAAAGTACGAGCAGTACTTC.

The chain has TRBV11-2 and TRBJ2-2, with D tentatively TRBD2 (6 bases). V lost 1 base to trimming and J lost 2 bases, with 14 bases between them. This CDR3 region has 17 residues. The germline CDR1 and CDR2 sequences are SGHAT and FQNNGV. CDR3 in amino acids: CASSLGSGLSNTGELFF. The CDR3, as DNA: TGTGCCAGCAGCTTAGGGTCGGGACTTTCAAACACCGGGGAGCTGTTTTTT. Full variable domain (outside the CDR3, taken from reference TRBV11-2 and TRBJ2-2): EAGVAQSPRYKIIEKRQSVAFWCNPISGHATLYWYQQILGQGPKLLIQFQNNGVVDDSQLPKDRFSAERLKGVDSTLKIQPAKLEDSAVYLCASSLGSGLSNTGELFFGEGSRLTVL.

This clone was counted once. The chain combines TRBV5-6 with TRBJ2-5, with TRBD2 as a possible D gene (6 bases). Trimming took off 1 base at V and 3 bases at J, with 13 bases between the two ends. Germline V CDR1 and CDR2: SGHDT, YYEEEE. This CDR3 contains 15 residues. The CDR3 nucleotides read TGTGCCAGCAGCTTGAGGCTAGCGCTAAAAGAGACCCAGTACTTC. Amino acids: CASSLRLALKETQYF.